A selection of T cell receptor beta chains follows, all from one sample in a study of T cells in Graves' hyperthyroidism and ophthalmopathy. Via MiXCR, TCRdb re-called the multiplex PCR reads, giving one row per CDR3 protein. The sample carries about 560,000 distinct CDR3 sequences, about 45% recorded once. The sequenced sample consisted of peripheral blood or thyroid tissue (not recorded which). The receptor source for this set is a woman aged 18-29 years with Graves' hyperthyroidism. Each CDR3 is given with its conserved first and last residue. Each record gives: clone size, V gene, D gene, J gene, CDR3 protein, CDR3 DNA. D genes are given only for firm matches. Size tells how often a clone was seen (once, few, many) or the class of an expanded clone, and some rows leave it out.

size: -
V: TRBV6-1
D: TRBD1
J: TRBJ2-2
CDR3: CASRRDRVGDTGELFF
DNA: TGTGCCAGCAGGAGGGACAGGGTAGGGGACACCGGGGAGCTGTTTTTT

size: -
V: TRBV2
D: -
J: TRBJ1-4
CDR3: CASSEGRQVVKLFF
DNA: TGTGCCAGCAGTGAAGGGAGACAGGTTGTAAAACTGTTTTTT

size: few
V: TRBV12-3/TRBV12-4
D: TRBD2
J: TRBJ2-5
CDR3: CASSLTPSGETQYF
DNA: TGTGCCAGCAGTTTGACGCCTAGCGGAGAGACCCAGTACTTC

size: few
V: TRBV2
D: -
J: TRBJ2-7
CDR3: CAGSGEDRLCF
DNA: TGTGCCGGCAGTGGGGAAGACAGACTGTGCTTC

size: few
V: TRBV24-1
D: -
J: TRBJ2-5
CDR3: CASSLRDYQETQYF
DNA: TGTGCCAGCAGCTTGAGGGACTACCAAGAGACCCAGTACTTC

size: -
V: TRBV5-1
D: -
J: TRBJ1-4
CDR3: CASSLAGMGTNEKLFF
DNA: TGCGCCAGCAGCTTGGCGGGAATGGGAACTAATGAAAAACTGTTTTTT

size: -
V: TRBV14
D: TRBD2
J: TRBJ2-7
CDR3: CASSYVGGSSYEQYF
DNA: TGTGCCAGCAGTTACGTCGGGGGGAGCTCCTACGAGCAGTACTTC

size: -
V: TRBV19
D: -
J: TRBJ1-1
CDR3: CASIPRREVGAAEVFF
DNA: TGTGCCAGTATTCCGCGAAGGGAGGTAGGGGCCGCTGAAGTTTTCTTT

size: few
V: TRBV20-1
D: -
J: TRBJ1-1
CDR3: CSARIPGPTNTEAFF
DNA: TGCAGTGCTCGAATACCTGGACCGACGAACACTGAAGCTTTCTTT

size: few
V: TRBV5-1
D: -
J: TRBJ2-5
CDR3: CASSLGHSQETQYF
DNA: TGCGCCAGCAGCTTGGGACATTCCCAAGAGACCCAGTACTTC

size: many
V: TRBV24-1
D: -
J: TRBJ2-2
CDR3: CATQGNTGELFF
DNA: TGTGCCACGCAGGGTAACACCGGGGAGCTGTTTTTT

size: -
V: TRBV19
D: TRBD1
J: TRBJ2-5
CDR3: CASSNRGSEETQYF
DNA: TGTGCCAGTAGCAACAGGGGGAGCGAAGAGACCCAGTACTTC

size: -
V: TRBV7-2
D: -
J: TRBJ2-7
CDR3: CASSANPARVREQYF
DNA: TGTGCCAGCAGCGCCAACCCCGCCCGAGTGAGAGAGCAGTACTTC

size: -
V: TRBV5-1
D: -
J: TRBJ2-3
CDR3: CASRLAEGVWMLDTQYF
DNA: TGCGCCAGCAGGTTAGCGGAGGGAGTGTGGATGTTGGATACGCAGTATTTT

size: -
V: TRBV10-3
D: TRBD1
J: TRBJ1-5
CDR3: CAISESRGQRGNQPQHF
DNA: TGTGCCATCAGTGAGTCAAGGGGGCAACGGGGAAATCAGCCCCAGCATTTT

size: many
V: TRBV6-5
D: -
J: TRBJ2-5
CDR3: CASSYLRTQYF
DNA: TGTGCCAGCAGTTACCTTCGGACCCAGTACTTC

size: once
V: TRBV7-3
D: -
J: TRBJ2-5
CDR3: CASSDPDRGTQYF
DNA: TGTGCCAGCAGCGACCCGGACAGAGGGACCCAGTACTTC

size: -
V: TRBV10-1
D: TRBD2
J: TRBJ2-5
CDR3: CASSETSGGTQYF
DNA: TGCGCCAGCAGTGAGACTAGCGGTGGGACCCAGTACTTC

size: few
V: TRBV6-6
D: TRBD2
J: TRBJ2-5
CDR3: CASSTPPGLAEGETQYF
DNA: TGTGCCAGCAGTACCCCCCCGGGACTAGCGGAGGGTGAGACCCAGTACTTC

size: -
V: TRBV10-3
D: TRBD2
J: TRBJ2-7
CDR3: CASLGLAGGRNEQYF
DNA: TGTGCCAGCTTGGGACTAGCGGGAGGGCGCAACGAGCAGTACTTC

size: -
V: TRBV19
D: -
J: TRBJ2-5
CDR3: CASSPWTEVLNQETQYF
DNA: TGTGCCAGTAGTCCCTGGACAGAAGTCCTGAATCAAGAGACCCAGTACTTC

size: few
V: TRBV10-3
D: -
J: TRBJ1-4
CDR3: CASRSTGQYREKLFF
DNA: TGTGCCAGCAGGTCCACGGGACAATATCGGGAAAAACTGTTTTTT

size: -
V: TRBV12-3/TRBV12-4
D: -
J: TRBJ2-7
CDR3: CASSVTVSYEQYF
DNA: TGTGCCAGCAGTGTAACGGTCTCCTACGAGCAGTACTTC

size: -
V: TRBV6-5
D: TRBD1
J: TRBJ2-7
CDR3: CASSYSTGEGYEQYF
DNA: TGTGCCAGCAGTTACTCGACAGGGGAAGGCTACGAGCAGTACTTC

size: -
V: TRBV24-1
D: TRBD1
J: TRBJ1-1
CDR3: CAIRDRGGTEAFF
DNA: TGTGCCATCCGGGACAGGGGAGGCACTGAAGCTTTCTTT

size: many
V: TRBV29-1
D: TRBD2
J: TRBJ2-5
CDR3: CSVAVWEGQETQYF
DNA: TGCAGCGTTGCGGTGTGGGAGGGACAAGAGACCCAGTACTTC

size: -
V: TRBV20-1
D: -
J: TRBJ1-2
CDR3: CSARESGANYGYTF
DNA: TGCAGTGCTAGGGAATCAGGGGCGAACTATGGCTACACCTTC

size: -
V: TRBV12-3/TRBV12-4
D: TRBD2
J: TRBJ2-5
CDR3: CASSAGLAKTQYF
DNA: TGTGCCAGCAGTGCCGGACTAGCGAAGACCCAGTACTTC

size: -
V: TRBV2
D: -
J: TRBJ2-5
CDR3: CASSRTEAQYF
DNA: TGTGCCAGCAGTAGGACAGAGGCCCAGTACTTC

size: few
V: TRBV2
D: -
J: TRBJ1-5
CDR3: CASSPHGKGGGQPQHF
DNA: TGTGCCAGCAGTCCGCATGGAAAGGGCGGGGGGCAGCCCCAGCATTTT